The 12 T cell receptor beta chains listed next were all sequenced from one sample in a study of beta chain features in type 1 diabetes. TCRB transcripts that were expressed got sequenced, as all of the isolated RNA had been reverse transcribed. The table came from immunoSEQ multiplex PCR; TCRdb's copy has only in-frame clones and leaves some out. The sample gives under 800,000 clones, roughly a sixth of which show up once; about 0.097% is in the top ten. What was sequenced was naive CD4+ T cells from blood. The receptors shown here come from a man aged 18 to 29 in good health.

The J gene is TRBJ2-5, the V gene TRBV29-1; a possible D gene is TRBD1 (5 bases). The CDR3 runs 13 residues. Trimming took 7 bases from V and 2 from J, leaving 14 bases between them. Germline V gene sequence: CDR1 SQVTM, CDR2 ANQGSEA. CDR3 sequence reads: CSEGRAGQETQYF. The CDR3 region has the DNA TGCAGCGAAGGCAGGGCCGGGCAAGAGACCCAGTACTTC.

This rearrangement joins TRBV6-6 to TRBJ1-2; TRBD1 aligns across 8 bases. The V gene end was trimmed by 8 bases and the J gene end by 7 bases; junction bases not matched to a gene: 6. The CDR3 sequence is 12 residues long. Germline V gene data show CDR1 as MNHNY and CDR2 as SVGAGI (reference sequence). CDR3: CASADRAGGYTF. In DNA form, the CDR3 reads TGTGCCAGCGCGGACAGGGCGGGTGGCTACACCTTC.

The rearrangement uses TRBV7-2 and TRBJ2-3; no clear D. CDR1 and CDR2 (germline): SGHTA, FQGNSA. This CDR3 has 15 amino acids. Deletions cut 1 base from V and 5 bases from J, with 13 bases between. DNA for the CDR3: TGTGCCAGCAGCTTAGGTCTATCCCGACAAGATACGCAGTATTTT. Amino acids: CASSLGLSRQDTQYF.

This clone was picked up a small number of times. V and J are TRBV9 and TRBJ1-2; 7 nucleotides match TRBD1. The CDR3 is 15 residues long. Looked up from germline, CDR1 is SGDLS and CDR2 is YYNGEE. The junction had 9 bases not matched to a gene; V was cut back by 4 bases and J by 3 bases. The CDR3 loop reads CASSPQGQRHYGYTF. The CDR3 bases are TGTGCCAGCAGCCCCCAGGGACAGAGGCACTATGGCTACACCTTC. The full variable domain, in which reference TRBV9 and TRBJ1-2 provide the parts outside the CDR3, is DSGVTQTPKHLITATGQRVTLRCSPRSGDLSVYWYQQSLDQGLQFLIQYYNGEERAKGNILERFSAQQFPDLHSELNLSSLELGDSALYFCASSPQGQRHYGYTFGSGTRLTVV.

V is TRBV5-1 and J is TRBJ1-2, with unresolved D. The germline CDR1 and CDR2 sequences are SGHRS and YFSETQ. The CDR3 is 14 residues long. The V end lost 1 base, the J end lost 4 bases, and 11 bases lay between the germline ends. CDR3 nucleotide sequence: TGCGCCAGCAGCTTGCAGCAGAGCCCCTATGGCTACACCTTC. It encodes CASSLQQSPYGYTF.

This clone was counted a few times. The J gene is TRBJ2-1, the V gene TRBV27; 7 bases match TRBD2. Germline-derived CDR1 and CDR2 are MNHEY and SMNVEV (reference sequence). V shed 3 bases and J 13 bases; nucleotides not matched to a gene: 18. This CDR3 comprises 16 residues. This chain's CDR3 is CASSLGGIVKGVGQFF. CDR3 DNA: TGTGCCAGCAGTTTGGGGGGGATTGTCAAGGGAGTTGGTCAGTTCTTC.

This clone was detected only a few times. The rearrangement links TRBV5-1 to TRBJ2-1, with 8 bases that match TRBD1. CDR3 length equals 16 residues. Germline lookup yields CDR1 SGHRS and CDR2 YFSETQ. Losses at the gene ends were 5 bases for V and 11 bases for J; bases not matched to a gene: 18. CDR3 in amino acids: CASRRHRDRPFGQQFF. The DNA for the CDR3 is TGCGCCAGCAGGAGGCACAGGGACAGGCCCTTCGGGCAGCAGTTCTTC.

The gene calls are TRBV29-1 and TRBJ2-1, with 8 bases aligning to TRBD2. From germline, CDR1 is SQVTM and CDR2 ANQGSEA. After removal of 4 bases from V and 6 bases from J, the junction contained 14 bases not matched to a gene. The CDR3 loop spans 16 amino acids. The CDR3 coding sequence is TGCAGCGTTGGTCTGAGGGGAGCGGGGGTCGGCAATGAGCAGTTCTTC. This translates into CSVGLRGAGVGNEQFF.

This clone turned up a few times. The chain couples TRBV10-3 to TRBJ1-5; 8 bases are a match to TRBD1. The V segment lost 10 bases and the J segment 2 bases; nucleotides outside the gene matches: 13. Germline V gene sequence: CDR1 ENHRY, CDR2 SYGVKD. The CDR3 has 16 amino acids. CDR3 in DNA: TGTGCCAAGACCCCCGGGACAGGAGTCTGCAATCAGCCCCAGCATTTT. Its protein is CAKTPGTGVCNQPQHF.

V gene TRBV7-2 combines with J gene TRBJ1-1; TRBD1 matches at 7 bases. V was pared by 1 base and J by 4 bases, with 3 bases of the junction left unmatched. Per germline, CDR1 SGHTA and CDR2 FQGNSA. The length of the CDR3 is 14 residues. In DNA form, the CDR3 reads TGTGCCAGCAGCTTAGTTCCAGGGGGCACTGAAGCTTTCTTT. The encoded protein is CASSLVPGGTEAFF. The full variable domain, its missing parts supplied by reference TRBV7-2 and TRBJ1-1, is GAGVSQSPSNKVTEKGKDVELRCDPISGHTALYWYRQSLGQGLEFLIYFQGNSAPDKSGLPSDRFSAERTGGSVSTLTIQRTQQEDSAVYLCASSLVPGGTEAFFGQGTRLTVV.

This clone was detected a few times. The chain carries TRBV14 and TRBJ1-2; D gene uncertain. The CDR3 is made up of 13 amino acids. Germline V gene sequence: CDR1 SGHDN, CDR2 FVKESK. Trimming removed 5 bases from V and 3 bases from J, with 10 bases in between. This CDR3 is CASSFQDYYGYTF. CDR3 nucleotide sequence: TGTGCCAGCAGCTTTCAGGACTACTATGGCTACACCTTC.

The gene calls are TRBV7-2 and TRBJ2-3; TRBD2 might be the D (6 bases). This CDR3 region has 15 residues. V was shortened by 5 bases and J by 2 bases, with 14 bases between the two germline ends. Looked up from germline, CDR1 is SGHTA and CDR2 is FQGNSA. This CDR3 is CASSVSSGTTDTQYF. CDR3 bases: TGTGCCAGCAGCGTGAGTAGCGGAACCACAGATACGCAGTATTTT.